This T cell receptor beta chain was identified in a study of T-cell reconstitution after alpha-beta-depleted transplantation in children. Trimming removed 5 bases at V and 5 bases at J, with 15 bases between. This CDR3 has 14 residues. Unique molecular identifiers tagged the TCRbeta library. TCRdb reprocessed the PCR reads with MiXCR, giving one entry per CDR3 protein. The data show 300,000 or so distinct CDR3 sequences, with more than 8% seen just once and over 9% held by the top ten. The TCR originated in a human donor who donated a stem cell graft to a child with SCID. The chain uses TRBV12-3 or TRBV12-4 and TRBJ2-5; D ambiguous. Sequencing was performed on PBMCs from the stem cell graft donor, taken from the stem cell graft. CDR3 residues: CASSPLGWSETQYF. As DNA, the CDR3 is TGTGCCAGCAGTCCCTTGGGCTGGTCGGAGACCCAGTACTTC.